Each of the 15 T cell receptor beta chains below was sequenced from the same sample in a study of cytotoxic CD8 clonotypes in ibrutinib-treated CLL. Clones were sequenced by immunoSEQ multiplex PCR, and TCRdb holds only the in-frame ones, with some missing. The sample has about 97,000 clones; 60% to 80% are singletons. This sample comprised PBMCs, obtained after 24 months of ibrutinib treatment. Receptor source: a human donor with chronic lymphocytic leukemia.

The J gene is TRBJ2-1, the V gene TRBV30; 7 nucleotides line up with TRBD2. Germline values: CDR1 GTSNPN, CDR2 SVGIG (reference sequence). J gave up 3 bases and V 4 bases, and 3 bases lay outside the gene matches. This CDR3 contains 13 residues. The CDR3 sequence: CAWKRTSYNEQFF. CDR3 in DNA: TGTGCCTGGAAAAGGACTAGCTACAATGAGCAGTTCTTC.

Regarding this clone: This may stem from a read error, because a much larger clone lies one nucleotide away. V and J are TRBV18 and TRBJ2-7; TRBD2 agrees at 8 bases. The germline V gene encodes CDR1 KGHSH and CDR2 LQKENI. This CDR3 has 14 amino acids. V trimming: 3 bases; J trimming: 2 bases; junction bases outside the gene matches: 3. The CDR3 reads CASSPSGVTYEQYF. DNA of the CDR3: TGTGCCAGCTCACCTAGCGGGGTAACCTACGAGCAGTACTTC.

The chain links TRBV10-3 to TRBJ2-2; D is ambiguous. Trimming stripped 8 bases from V and 2 bases from J, with 9 bases between. Per germline, CDR1 ENHRY and CDR2 SYGVKD. CDR3 length: 13 residues. CDR3 bases: TGTGCCATCGGCGGATCAAACACCGGGGAGCTGTTTTTT. Translated, it gives CAIGGSNTGELFF.

The chain uses TRBV19 and TRBJ2-5, with 11 bases matching TRBD2. The CDR3 extends over 15 amino acids. Germline V lookup: CDR1 LNHDA, CDR2 SQIVND (reference sequence). V trimming: 3 bases; J trimming: 2 bases; junction bases outside the gene matches: 2. The CDR3 DNA follows: TGTGCCAGTAGTATTGGGACTAGCGGACAAGAGACCCAGTACTTC. As protein: CASSIGTSGQETQYF.

Of note for this clone: A much larger clone differs from this one at a single base, so this may be a read error. This chain uses TRBV4-2 with TRBJ1-1; D gene unclear. The germline CDR1 and CDR2 sequences are LGHNA and YNFKEQ. V lost 5 bases and J 0 bases, leaving 7 bases between the germline ends. CDR3 length equals 13 residues. The CDR3 nucleotides read TGTGCCAGCAGCTTACAGATGAACACTGAAGCTTTCTTT. It yields the protein CASSLQMNTEAFF.

The V and J genes are TRBV19 and TRBJ2-1, with TRBD1 matching over 10 bases. J was trimmed by 3 bases and V by 2 bases; bases with no gene match: 10. Germline CDR1 reads LNHDA; CDR2 reads SQIVND (reference sequence). The CDR3 contains 18 residues. CDR3 in amino acids: CASSIRDRGVPGYNEQFF. The CDR3 region has the DNA TGTGCCAGTAGTATAAGGGACAGGGGCGTCCCCGGCTACAATGAGCAGTTCTTC.

As regards this clone: Mismatch with germline at one junction end may stem from a read error. The chain uses TRBV28 and TRBJ2-7; D is undetermined. Germline V lookup: CDR1 MDHEN, CDR2 SYDVKM. This CDR3 region has 13 residues. This chain's CDR3 is CVSQNLGTYEQYF. The CDR3 DNA sequence: TGTGTCAGCCAGAACCTTGGAACCTACGAGCAGTACTTC. Based on the CDR3 plus reference TRBV28 and TRBJ2-7, the full variable domain is DVKVTQSSRYLVKRTGEKVFLECVQDMDHENMFWYRQDPGLGLRLIYFSYDVKMKEKGDIPEGYSVSREKKERFSLILESASTNQTSMYLCVSQNLGTYEQYFGPGTRLTVT.

The gene calls are TRBV7-3 and TRBJ2-2; D remains unclear. The V gene lost 3 bases and the J gene lost 2 bases, with 7 bases spanning the gap. Germline V gives CDR1 SGHTA, CDR2 FQGTGA. CDR3 length: 14 residues. This CDR3 reads CASSLTYNTGELFF. As DNA, the CDR3 is TGTGCCAGCAGCTTGACTTATAACACCGGGGAGCTGTTTTTT.

V is TRBV7-9 and J is TRBJ2-2; D call uncertain. This CDR3 has 15 amino acids. Germline CDR1 is SEHNR and CDR2 is FQNEAQ (reference sequence). The V end was cut by 5 bases, the J end by 0 bases, with 10 bases between. The CDR3 nucleotides read TGTGCCAGCAGCCCCCGTCCGGCGAACACCGGGGAGCTGTTTTTT. As protein: CASSPRPANTGELFF.

This clone turned up a few times. This chain connects TRBV4-2 to TRBJ1-6, with no clear D. Trimming stripped 0 bases from V and 6 bases from J, with 9 bases between. Germline V lookup: CDR1 LGHNA, CDR2 YNFKEQ. The CDR3 covers 15 residues. The CDR3, as DNA: TGTGCCAGCAGCCAAGATGTGGTCCCTAATTCACCCCTCCACTTT. This encodes CASSQDVVPNSPLHF.

The chain joins TRBV28 to TRBJ1-6, with 7 bases identical to TRBD1. J lost 10 bases, V lost 4 bases, and 4 bases had no gene match. CDR1 MDHEN and CDR2 SYDVKM come from the germline V gene. The CDR3 loop spans 13 amino acids. CDR3 protein: CASSYTGVSPLHF. CDR3 DNA: TGTGCCAGCAGTTACACAGGGGTATCACCCCTCCACTTT.

This chain uses TRBV7-2 with TRBJ2-1, with D maybe TRBD1 (5 bases). This CDR3 contains 15 residues. Germline V CDR1 and CDR2: SGHTA, FQGNSA. Trimming took 1 base from V and 4 from J, leaving 11 bases between them. CDR3 sequence reads: CASSLVVGAYNEQFF. The CDR3 nucleotides are TGTGCCAGCAGCTTAGTGGTAGGGGCGTACAATGAGCAGTTCTTC.

CDR3 bases: TGTGCCTGCCGCTGGGACCCCAAAACGGGAATATCTTTTACTAACTATGGCTACACCTTC. Encoded protein: CACRWDPKTGISFTNYGYTF. The chain combines TRBV30 with TRBJ1-2, with a possible D match to TRBD1 (5 bases). CDR1 is GTSNPN, CDR2 SVGIG, per germline (reference sequence). CDR3 length: 20 residues. Trimming pared 6 bases from V and 0 bases from J, leaving 32 bases between.

The chain joins TRBV9 to TRBJ2-2; 8 nucleotides match TRBD1. Unmatched junction bases numbered 1, after V lost 3 bases and J lost 0 bases. This CDR3 is 15 amino acids long. CDR1 SGDLS and CDR2 YYNGEE come from the germline V gene. This CDR3 reads CASSAQGANTGELFF. The CDR3 DNA sequence: TGTGCCAGCAGCGCACAGGGGGCGAACACCGGGGAGCTGTTTTTT.

The gene calls are TRBV5-1 and TRBJ1-3; the D is unclear. Per germline, CDR1 SGHRS and CDR2 YFSETQ. Trimming cost V 5 bases and J 4 bases, with 16 bases left between them. The CDR3 spans 15 residues. CDR3 loop: CASSPGLGGGNTIYF. The CDR3 region has the DNA TGCGCCAGCAGTCCGGGCCTCGGAGGGGGAAACACCATATATTTT.